This TCR beta chain was documented in a study of regulatory T cells in long-lasting Graves disease. Overall study findings and caveats: New patients shared fewer public clonotypes (about 1,000) than persistent patients did (fewer than 3,000).

After removal of 1 base from V and 0 bases from J, the junction contained 4 bases not matched to a gene. CDR1 is SQVTM, CDR2 ANQGSEA, per germline. The CDR3 is 15 amino acids. To make TCR beta libraries, researchers used iRepertoire HTBI primers and Arm-PCR of CDR3 regions. From the multiplex PCR reads, TCRdb called clonotypes with MiXCR, one entry per CDR3 protein. The table lists more than 350,000 distinct CDR3 sequences, about 21% of them singletons. Time point defined: persistent/refractory GD, antithyroid drugs over 5 years with positive TRAb. From RNA extracted from PBMCs, the TCR library was made. Per American Thyroid Association guidelines, Graves' disease was diagnosed. This clonotype has only one observation. The antigen is undetermined.

The chain carries TRBV29-1 and TRBJ2-7, with 9 bases fitting TRBD2. Sequenced material: peripheral blood mononuclear cells (PBMCs), taken when the disease was refractory, from a patient treated with antithyroid drugs. This clonotype was sampled from a female donor with Graves disease. The CDR3, as DNA: TGCAGCGTTGAAGGGACTAGCGAACTCTCCTACGAGCAGTACTTC. This codes for CSVEGTSELSYEQYF.